This T cell receptor (beta chain) was sequenced in a study of T cells in localized non-small cell lung cancer. Findings of the study overall: Median detection of top 100 tumor clones in adjacent lung was 57 clones. Because only a single region of the tumor was sequenced, heterogeneity remains possible. Uninvolved adjacent lung, not tumor, had the highest T cell clonality.

Here immunoSEQ multiplex PCR was the method, and the copy in TCRdb shows in-frame clones only, minus some. The table lists roughly 30,000 clones, 85% to 90% of them singletons. Points on this clone: Its target is unknown.

The germline V and J ends were trimmed by 1 base and 4 bases, with 10 bases remaining between them. The V gene's germline CDR1 is SEHNR and CDR2 FQNEAQ (reference sequence). This CDR3 is 14 amino acids long. The rearrangement links TRBV7-9 to TRBJ2-5, with D possibly TRBD2 on 6 matching bases. The specimen comprised peripheral blood, sampled before any cancer treatment. The sequence came from a woman aged 18 to 55 with stage I lung adenocarcinoma. CDR3 bases: TGTGCCAGCAGCTTAGGACTAGGAGGAGAGACCCAGTACTTC. It yields the protein CASSLGLGGETQYF.